These 16 T cell receptor beta chains originate from one sample sequenced in a study of shared clonotypes between healthy human individuals. Profiled with immunoSEQ multiplex PCR; TCRdb holds only in-frame clones, not every one. This sample yields about half a million clones, of which roughly 85% are seen a single time; 10% to 15% belongs to the top ten. The sample was PBMCs. These receptors were collected from a woman between 40 and 50 years old in good health. Some clones in this sample may be carry-over from other donors' samples.

This rearrangement joins TRBV7-9 to TRBJ2-3; D is perhaps TRBD1 or TRBD2 (5 bases each). V dropped 5 bases and J dropped 4 bases, with 10 bases sitting between them. Germline V gives CDR1 SEHNR, CDR2 FQNEAQ (reference sequence). This CDR3 is 13 amino acids long. DNA for the CDR3: TGTGCCAGCAGCCCTCCGGGGCCAGATACGCAGTATTTT. Residues: CASSPPGPDTQYF.

The rearrangement links TRBV7-8 to TRBJ1-1, with D unresolved. Trimming shortened V by 4 bases and J by 1 base, and 7 bases separated the two germline ends. Germline assignment: CDR1 SGHVS and CDR2 FQNEAQ. The CDR3 contains 13 residues. The CDR3 DNA is TGTGCCAGCAGCTACGACACGAACACTGAAGCTTTCTTT. Its translation is CASSYDTNTEAFF.

The V and J genes are TRBV5-1 and TRBJ2-3; weak D call: TRBD2 (6 bases). Trimming removed 0 bases at V and 5 bases at J, with 13 bases between. CDR1 is SGHRS, CDR2 YFSETQ, per germline. The length of the CDR3 is 15 residues. The CDR3: CASSLVGVGGDTQYF. The DNA for the CDR3 is TGCGCCAGCAGCTTGGTGGGAGTGGGGGGAGATACGCAGTATTTT.

This chain links TRBV7-3 with TRBJ2-2; TRBD2 agrees at 10 bases. CDR3 length: 17 residues. The junction had 7 bases not matched to a gene; V was cut back by 1 base and J by 5 bases. Germline V CDR1 and CDR2: SGHTA, FQGTGA. CDR3 nucleotides: TGTGCCAGCAGCTTAAGTCGGGCTAGCGGGAGTACCGGGGAGCTGTTTTTT. This sequence encodes CASSLSRASGSTGELFF.

This clone has a handful of counts. The V and J genes are TRBV11-2 and TRBJ1-2, with no clear D. CDR1 and CDR2 from the germline V gene are SGHAT and FQNNGV. V was pared by 4 bases and J by 3 bases, with 15 bases between. This CDR3 contains 15 residues. The CDR3 sequence is CASSSLSGRDYGYTF. The CDR3 coding sequence is TGTGCCAGCAGCTCGTTGTCGGGTCGGGACTATGGCTACACCTTC. Full variable domain (outside the CDR3, taken from reference TRBV11-2 and TRBJ1-2): EAGVAQSPRYKIIEKRQSVAFWCNPISGHATLYWYQQILGQGPKLLIQFQNNGVVDDSQLPKDRFSAERLKGVDSTLKIQPAKLEDSAVYLCASSSLSGRDYGYTFGSGTRLTVV.

The chain has TRBV30 and TRBJ1-1; TRBD1 aligns across 7 bases. V gave up 0 bases and J gave up 3 bases; unmatched junction bases: 13. CDR1 and CDR2 from the germline V gene are GTSNPN and SVGIG (reference sequence). The CDR3 extends over 17 amino acids. CDR3 DNA sequence: TGTGCCTGGAGTGTACAAGAAAGGGGGCGCGGGGACACTGAAGCTTTCTTT. Protein product: CAWSVQERGRGDTEAFF.

The chain uses TRBV5-1 and TRBJ2-2; 10 nucleotides agree with TRBD2. With 3 bases clipped from V and 7 bases from J, the junction kept 6 bases outside the gene matches. The germline gives CDR1 SGHRS, CDR2 YFSETQ. The CDR3 length is 15 residues. The DNA of the CDR3 is TGCGCCAGCAGCTGGTTCGGGACTAGCGACGGGGAGCTGTTTTTT. This gives the protein CASSWFGTSDGELFF.

Details on this clone: Mismatch with germline at one junction end may stem from a read error. Other nucleotide sequences from this sample produce the same CDR3. The chain carries TRBV7-2 and TRBJ2-7; 11 bases agree with TRBD1. The CDR3 spans 15 residues. Looked up from germline, CDR1 is SGHTA and CDR2 is FQGNSA. CDR3 protein: CASSLAGQGAYEQYF. The CDR3 DNA is TGTGCCAGCAGCCTAGCCGGACAGGGGGCATACGAGCAGTACTTC.

The genes are TRBV9 and TRBJ1-1, with a possible D match to TRBD1 (6 bases). This CDR3 has 16 amino acids. V shed 3 bases and J shed 3 bases, with 18 bases lying between them. The germline CDR1 and CDR2 sequences are SGDLS and YYNGEE. The chain's CDR3 is CASSGGTTLRDTEAFF. Here the CDR3 DNA reads TGTGCCAGCAGCGGCGGGACAACCCTAAGGGACACTGAAGCTTTCTTT.

This clone was recorded only once. The chain couples TRBV2 to TRBJ2-2; 8 positions agree with TRBD2. The germline gives CDR1 SNHLY, CDR2 FYNNEI. The CDR3 has 16 residues. J was trimmed by 2 bases and V by 4 bases; bases with no gene match: 6. CDR3 nucleotide sequence: TGTGCCAGCAGTGCTTCTAGCGGGTTCAACACCGGGGAGCTGTTTTTT. As protein: CASSASSGFNTGELFF.

The genes are TRBV6-1 and TRBJ1-6; TRBD1 matches at 7 bases. V shed 7 bases, J shed 8 bases, and the junction held 2 bases outside the gene matches. The CDR3 sequence is 12 residues long. Germline assignment: CDR1 MNHNS and CDR2 SASEGT. This chain's CDR3 is CASKQGDSPLHF. The CDR3 bases are TGTGCCAGCAAGCAGGGGGATTCACCCCTCCACTTT.

The gene calls are TRBV28 and TRBJ1-5; TRBD1 matches 7 bases. Trimming removed 2 bases from V and 7 bases from J; junction bases left unmatched: 5. Germline CDR1 reads MDHEN; CDR2 reads SYDVKM. The CDR3 consists of 14 residues. CDR3 loop: CASSLRQGVQPQHF. The CDR3, as DNA: TGTGCCAGCAGTTTAAGACAGGGAGTCCAGCCCCAGCATTTT. The full variable domain, with the rest looked up from reference TRBV28 and TRBJ1-5, is DVKVTQSSRYLVKRTGEKVFLECVQDMDHENMFWYRQDPGLGLRLIYFSYDVKMKEKGDIPEGYSVSREKKERFSLILESASTNQTSMYLCASSLRQGVQPQHFGDGTRLSIL.

This clone appeared a single time. The rearrangement uses TRBV5-1 and TRBJ2-5, with D perhaps matching TRBD1 or TRBD2 (6 bases each). V lost 3 bases, J lost 1 base, and 13 bases lay in between. Germline V gene data show CDR1 as SGHRS and CDR2 as YFSETQ. CDR3 length: 15 amino acids. The CDR3 spells CASSSRRGPQETQYF. The CDR3 DNA follows: TGCGCCAGCAGCTCCCGACGGGGGCCCCAAGAGACCCAGTACTTC.

This chain uses TRBV27 with TRBJ2-7; TRBD1 is a possible D gene (6 bases). The CDR3 spans 12 residues. Germline V CDR1 and CDR2: MNHEY, SMNVEV (reference sequence). The V and J ends lost 11 bases and 0 bases respectively, with 11 bases between them. CDR3 DNA: TGTGCCCAAACGACAGGCTCCTACGAGCAGTACTTC. This translates into CAQTTGSYEQYF.

This chain uses TRBV19 with TRBJ2-5, with D uncertain. CDR3 length: 15 amino acids. V lost 5 bases and J 4 bases, leaving 17 bases between the germline ends. CDR1 is LNHDA, CDR2 SQIVND, per germline (reference sequence). The DNA of the CDR3 is TGTGCCAGTAGTGGGGTAGCCGGCATTAGAGAGACCCAGTACTTC. As protein: CASSGVAGIRETQYF.

This sequence joins TRBV2 and TRBJ2-7; D possibly corresponds to TRBD1 (6 bases). Germline CDR1 and CDR2: SNHLY and FYNNEI. This CDR3 spans 13 amino acids. V lost 8 bases, J lost 3 bases, and 14 bases lay in between. This CDR3 reads CASHSTGIYEQYF. The CDR3 bases are TGTGCCAGCCATAGTACAGGGATCTACGAGCAGTACTTC.